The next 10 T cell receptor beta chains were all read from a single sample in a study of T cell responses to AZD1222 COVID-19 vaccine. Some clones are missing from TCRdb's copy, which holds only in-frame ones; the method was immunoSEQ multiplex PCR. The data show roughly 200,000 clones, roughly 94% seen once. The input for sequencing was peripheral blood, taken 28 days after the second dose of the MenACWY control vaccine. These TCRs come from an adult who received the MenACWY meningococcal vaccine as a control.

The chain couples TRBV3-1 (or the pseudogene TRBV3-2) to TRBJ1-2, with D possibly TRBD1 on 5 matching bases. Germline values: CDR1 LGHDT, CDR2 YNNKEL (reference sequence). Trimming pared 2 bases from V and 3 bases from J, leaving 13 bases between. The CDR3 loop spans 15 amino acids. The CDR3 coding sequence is TGTGCCAGCAGCCAAAGATCGGGACGGGACTATGGCTACACCTTC. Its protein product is CASSQRSGRDYGYTF.

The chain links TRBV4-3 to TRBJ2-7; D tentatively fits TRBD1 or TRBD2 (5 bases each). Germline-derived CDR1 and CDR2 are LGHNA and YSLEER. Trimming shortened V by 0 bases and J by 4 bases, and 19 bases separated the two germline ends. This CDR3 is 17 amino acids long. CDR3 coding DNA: TGCGCCAGCAGCCAAGATAGAGTGGGGGAATTGGTGTACGAGCAGTACTTC. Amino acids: CASSQDRVGELVYEQYF.

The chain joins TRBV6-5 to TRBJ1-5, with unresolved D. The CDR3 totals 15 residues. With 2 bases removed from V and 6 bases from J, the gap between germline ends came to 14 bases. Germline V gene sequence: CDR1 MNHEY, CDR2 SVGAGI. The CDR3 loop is CASSYTASGGQPQHF. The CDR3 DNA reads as TGTGCCAGCAGTTACACGGCCTCGGGTGGTCAGCCCCAGCATTTT.

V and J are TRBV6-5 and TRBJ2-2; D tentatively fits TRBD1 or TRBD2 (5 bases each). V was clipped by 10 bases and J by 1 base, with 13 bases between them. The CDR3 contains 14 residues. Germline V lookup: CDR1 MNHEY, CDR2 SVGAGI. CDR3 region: CAITGTENTGELFF. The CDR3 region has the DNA TGTGCCATCACCGGGACCGAGAACACCGGGGAGCTGTTTTTT.

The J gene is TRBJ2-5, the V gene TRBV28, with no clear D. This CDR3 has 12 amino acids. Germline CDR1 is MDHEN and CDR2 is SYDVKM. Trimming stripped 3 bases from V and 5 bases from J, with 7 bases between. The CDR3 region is CASSLLGETQYF. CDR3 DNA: TGTGCCAGCAGTTTGCTGGGTGAGACCCAGTACTTC.

CDR3 loop: CASSQEGRGGYNEQFF. CDR3 DNA: TGCGCCAGCAGCCAAGAGGGACGGGGGGGATACAATGAGCAGTTCTTC. The chain employs TRBV4-1 and TRBJ2-1; 8 bases line up with TRBD2. This CDR3 is 16 amino acids long. J gave up 4 bases and V 0 bases, and 5 bases lay outside the gene matches. Germline V gene data show CDR1 as MGHRA and CDR2 as YSYEKL.

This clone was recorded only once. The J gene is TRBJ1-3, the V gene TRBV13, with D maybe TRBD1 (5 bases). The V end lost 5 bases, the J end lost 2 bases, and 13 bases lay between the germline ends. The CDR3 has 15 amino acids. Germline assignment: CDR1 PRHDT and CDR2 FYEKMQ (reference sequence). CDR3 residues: CASSRLDSTGNTIYF. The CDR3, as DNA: TGTGCCAGCAGCCGACTCGACAGCACTGGAAACACCATATATTTT. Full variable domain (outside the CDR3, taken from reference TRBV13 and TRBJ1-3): AAGVIQSPRHLIKEKRETATLKCYPIPRHDTVYWYQQGPGQDPQFLISFYEKMQSDKGSIPDRFSAQQFSDYHSELNMSSLELGDSALYFCASSRLDSTGNTIYFGEGSWLTVV.

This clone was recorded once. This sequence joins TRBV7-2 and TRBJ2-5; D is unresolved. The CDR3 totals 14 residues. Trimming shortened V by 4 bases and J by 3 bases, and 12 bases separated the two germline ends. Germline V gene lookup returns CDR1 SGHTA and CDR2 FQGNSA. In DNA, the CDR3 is TGTGCCAGCAGCTCCCCTGGAACAAAAGAGACCCAGTACTTC. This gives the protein CASSSPGTKETQYF. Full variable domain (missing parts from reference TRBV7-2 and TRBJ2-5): GAGVSQSPSNKVTEKGKDVELRCDPISGHTALYWYRQSLGQGLEFLIYFQGNSAPDKSGLPSDRFSAERTGGSVSTLTIQRTQQEDSAVYLCASSSPGTKETQYFGPGTRLLVL.

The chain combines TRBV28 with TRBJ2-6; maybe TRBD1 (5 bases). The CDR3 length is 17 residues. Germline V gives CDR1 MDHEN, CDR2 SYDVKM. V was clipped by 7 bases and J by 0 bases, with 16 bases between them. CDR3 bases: TGTGCCAGCACAATCAGGGTAGGGCGCTCTGGGGCCAACGTCCTGACTTTC. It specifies CASTIRVGRSGANVLTF.

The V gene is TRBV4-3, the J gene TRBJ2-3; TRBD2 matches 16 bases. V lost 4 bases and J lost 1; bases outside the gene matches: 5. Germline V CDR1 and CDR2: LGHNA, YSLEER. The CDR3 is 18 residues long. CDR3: CASSLGTSGGERTDTQYF. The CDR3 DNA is TGCGCCAGCAGCCTCGGGACTAGCGGGGGGGAACGCACAGATACGCAGTATTTT.